This note documents a single TCR beta chain sequence. Its cognate antigen is unknown. The sample comes from a study of radiation and T cells in renal cell carcinoma. Study-level findings and limits: In nephrectomy-only tumors, top 100 clonotypes averaged approximately 43%, versus roughly 54% irradiated.

Sample treatment: treatment-naive control, cytoreductive nephrectomy. Germline V CDR1 and CDR2: SGDLS, YYNGEE. The length of the CDR3 is 15 residues. Trimming stripped 3 bases from V and 1 base from J, with 8 bases between. Profiled with immunoSEQ multiplex PCR; TCRdb holds only in-frame clones, not every one. The data show some 21,000 clones, with around 50% seen just once and about a fifth held by the top ten. The V and J genes are TRBV9 and TRBJ2-6; D is unclear. The input for sequencing was tumor tissue, taken from a patient whose treatment was nephrectomy without radiotherapy. The sequence derives from a human donor with renal cell carcinoma. For the CDR3, the DNA is TGTGCCAGCAGCGCTGAGCCTTCTGGGGCCAACGTCCTGACTTTC. It specifies CASSAEPSGANVLTF.